This T cell receptor (beta chain) was sequenced in a study of T cells after somatic rescue of genetic block (dated by TCRdb to 2020 to 2022). Background for the entire study: The study assessed how robust, over the long term, a T-cell system was when the system had developed through somatic rescue of a genetic block in T-cell development.

Library generation was performed with the immunoSEQ multiplex PCR assay. TCRdb's version of the immuneACCESS table is confined to in-frame rearrangements and falls short of the full clone set. An unresolved V gene accounts for under half of the shortfall where checked; the remainder is of unknown origin. This sample holds tens of thousands of clones; around 90% were observed only once. Around 1.6% of the sample goes to the ten largest clones. From its cysteine to its phenylalanine, the CDR3 spans 15 amino acids. Only the CDR3 DNA is retained, 45 bases long and in frame from the first base. For this chain, trimming is 5 bases at the V end and 9 bases at the J end, and the number of junction bases without a gene match is 12. Based on the germline V gene, the CDR1 and CDR2 sequences are SGHTA and FQGNSA. In this sample, this clone turned up once. Its target antigen remains unknown. It has no much larger one-base neighbor in the sample; base qualities were not kept.

The clonotype was recovered from a woman under 30. The sequenced sample consisted of peripheral blood mononuclear cells (PBMCs). The chain links TRBV7-2 with TRBJ2-1; 8 central nucleotides agree with TRBD2. CDR3 region: CASSTASGSLPEQFF. The DNA is as follows: TGTGCCAGCAGCACAGCAAGCGGGAGTCTACCTGAGCAGTTCTTC.